This is a list of T cell receptor beta chains from one sample in a study of glioma-infiltrating T cells after dendritic cell vaccination. TCRdb's copy holds only in-frame clones and misses some; the assay was immunoSEQ multiplex PCR. The repertoire consists of about 9,200 clones, with approximately 80% occurring once and the leading ten covering over 40%. The specimen was blood, collected after dendritic cell vaccination. These receptors were collected from a human donor with glioblastoma. The CDR3 runs from the conserved cysteine through the conserved F or W. D genes are given only for firm matches. Part of the rows lack a size; the others show once, few, many or a class for expanded clones.

J,D,V,size,length,CDR3,DNA
TRBJ2-3,-,TRBV28,few,17,CASSLIPNGDFTDTQYF,TGTGCCAGCAGTTTAATACCTAATGGGGACTTCACAGATACGCAGTATTTT
TRBJ1-5,TRBD1,TRBV27,-,13,CASSRDRGFPQHF,TGTGCCAGCAGTCGGGACAGAGGTTTTCCCCAGCATTTT
TRBJ2-5,TRBD2,TRBV7-2,-,15,CASSLAQAGGETQYF,TGTGCCAGCAGCTTAGCGCAGGCGGGAGGAGAGACCCAGTACTTC
TRBJ2-7,TRBD1,TRBV29-1,-,15,CSVEETGQGAHEQYF,TGCAGCGTTGAAGAAACGGGACAGGGGGCCCACGAGCAGTACTTC
TRBJ2-2,-,TRBV6-5,-,14,CASRRGGNTGELFF,TGTGCCAGCCGGCGGGGTGGGAACACCGGGGAGCTGTTTTTT
TRBJ2-7,-,TRBV16,-,17,CASSQSLDFGGSYEQYF,TGTGCCAGCAGCCAATCTTTGGATTTTGGCGGTTCCTACGAGCAGTACTTC
TRBJ2-7,TRBD2,TRBV27,-,16,CASSRGLAGGGYEQYF,TGTGCCAGCAGTCGGGGACTAGCGGGAGGGGGCTACGAGCAGTACTTC
TRBJ2-5,TRBD2,TRBV5-1,-,15,CASSTGLAGQETQYF,TGCGCCAGCAGCACGGGACTAGCGGGCCAAGAGACCCAGTACTTC
TRBJ2-1,TRBD2,TRBV18,-,15,CASSRGLADYNEQFF,TGTGCCAGCTCACGGGGACTAGCGGACTACAATGAGCAGTTCTTC
TRBJ1-1,TRBD1,TRBV7-9,-,14,CASSPRQGRAEAFF,TGTGCCAGCAGCCCAAGACAGGGACGCGCTGAAGCTTTCTTT
TRBJ2-7,-,TRBV7-2,-,13,CASSLARAGEQYF,TGTGCCAGCAGCTTAGCTCGGGCGGGCGAGCAGTACTTC
TRBJ2-7,-,TRBV18,-,17,CASSPDTGLGVPYEQYF,TGTGCCAGCTCACCCGACACCGGACTGGGAGTACCCTACGAGCAGTACTTC
TRBJ2-4,TRBD1,TRBV6-1,-,16,CASSERTGGSSSIQYF,TGTGCCAGCAGTGAAAGGACAGGGGGATCAAGTAGCATTCAGTACTTC
TRBJ2-3,-,TRBV9,-,14,CASSGRGQTDTQYF,TGTGCCAGCAGCGGGCGCGGTCAGACAGATACGCAGTATTTT
TRBJ2-7,-,TRBV10-3,-,11,CAIGLSEVRYF,TGTGCCATCGGTCTAAGCGAGGTTCGGTACTTC
TRBJ2-3,TRBD2,TRBV7-3,-,17,CASSLRGWTSDTDTQYF,TGTGCCAGCAGCTTAAGGGGTTGGACTAGCGATACAGATACGCAGTATTTT
TRBJ1-2,TRBD1,TRBV5-1,-,14,CASSLAQGAGGYTF,TGCGCCAGCAGCTTGGCGCAGGGGGCGGGTGGCTACACCTTC
TRBJ2-1,-,TRBV6-1,few,13,CASSGTENNEQFF,TGTGCCAGCAGTGGGACAGAGAACAATGAGCAGTTCTTC
TRBJ2-7,TRBD2,TRBV10-3,-,17,CAISESTLAGVTNEQYF,TGTGCCATCAGTGAGTCGACCCTAGCGGGAGTTACGAACGAGCAGTACTTC
TRBJ2-5,TRBD1,TRBV4-3,-,16,CASSHHWTGSRETQYF,TGCGCCAGCAGCCACCACTGGACAGGGTCTCGTGAGACCCAGTACTTC
TRBJ2-7,-,TRBV20-1,-,11,CRQGPFYEQYF,TGCAGACAGGGCCCTTTCTACGAGCAGTACTTC
TRBJ2-3,TRBD1,TRBV29-1,-,18,CSVWRGFAPGQITDTQYF,TGCAGCGTTTGGCGCGGGTTCGCCCCGGGACAGATCACAGATACGCAGTATTTT
TRBJ1-5,-,TRBV6-5,-,15,CASRRGGGTNQPQHF,TGTGCCAGCAGGCGGGGTGGGGGGACGAATCAGCCCCAGCATTTT
TRBJ2-1,TRBD2,TRBV7-6,-,17,CASSLGLAGDPYNEQFF,TGTGCCAGCAGCCTGGGACTAGCGGGAGACCCGTACAATGAGCAGTTCTTC
TRBJ2-1,-,TRBV11-2,-,17,CASSLVFRSYPHNEQFF,TGTGCCAGCAGCTTAGTATTCAGGTCATACCCTCACAATGAGCAGTTCTTC
TRBJ2-1,-,TRBV23-1,-,13,CASSRKDGGEQFF,TGCGCCAGCAGTCGAAAGGACGGGGGTGAGCAGTTCTTC
TRBJ2-3,TRBD1,TRBV19,-,15,CASSLTGTGADTQYF,TGTGCCAGTAGTCTCACCGGGACAGGGGCAGATACGCAGTATTTT
TRBJ2-1,-,TRBV7-9,once,17,CASSFSVRGESYNEQFF,TGTGCCAGCAGCTTCTCGGTGCGGGGAGAGAGCTACAATGAGCAGTTCTTC
TRBJ1-3,-,TRBV5-4,-,16,CASSPGGQHSGNTIYF,TGTGCCAGCAGCCCTGGCGGGCAGCACTCTGGAAACACCATATATTTT
TRBJ2-1,-,TRBV5-6,-,11,CASRGLSEQFF,TGTGCCAGCAGGGGACTTTCTGAGCAGTTCTTC
TRBJ1-1,-,TRBV28,few,14,CASSIGGEETEAFF,TGTGCCAGCTCGATAGGGGGGGAAGAAACTGAAGCTTTCTTT
TRBJ1-2,-,TRBV27,-,17,CASSLSPDPTGLYGYTF,TGTGCCAGCAGTTTATCGCCGGACCCGACAGGCCTCTATGGCTACACCTTC
TRBJ2-3,TRBD2,TRBV5-1,-,18,CASSSRLAGGPSTDTQYF,TGCGCCAGCAGCTCTAGACTAGCGGGAGGGCCGAGCACAGATACGCAGTATTTT
TRBJ2-7,TRBD2,TRBV9,once,16,CASSVSSLAGVGEQYF,TGTGCCAGCAGCGTATCTAGTCTAGCGGGAGTTGGCGAACAGTACTTC
TRBJ2-7,-,TRBV5-4,-,13,CASSLAGSYEQYF,TGTGCCAGCAGCTTAGCGGGCTCCTACGAGCAGTACTTC
TRBJ1-3,TRBD1,TRBV19,-,17,CASSIARGQGSGNTIYF,TGTGCCAGTAGTATAGCCCGGGGACAGGGCTCTGGAAACACCATATATTTT
TRBJ1-4,-,TRBV19,-,14,CASSIGTENEKLFF,TGTGCCAGTAGTATAGGGACAGAGAATGAAAAACTGTTTTTT
TRBJ1-1,-,TRBV11-3,-,13,CASSGGENTEAFF,TGTGCCAGCAGCGGAGGGGAGAACACTGAAGCTTTCTTT
TRBJ2-7,TRBD2,TRBV7-2,few,19,CASSLVNLGGGGRAGWQYF,TGTGCCAGCAGCTTAGTTAACCTCGGTGGGGGCGGGAGGGCCGGGTGGCAGTACTTC
TRBJ2-3,TRBD2,TRBV5-1,-,18,CASSLGLAGGKFTDTQYF,TGCGCCAGCAGCTTGGGGCTAGCGGGAGGAAAATTCACAGATACGCAGTATTTT
TRBJ2-1,-,TRBV21-1,-,15,CASSKRRTSGGQQFF,TGTGCCAGCAGCAAAAGAAGGACTAGTGGGGGTCAGCAGTTCTTC
TRBJ2-7,TRBD2,TRBV5-6,few,16,CASSPQPTSGPYEQYF,TGTGCCAGCAGCCCCCAGCCTACTAGCGGGCCCTACGAGCAGTACTTC
TRBJ2-3,TRBD2,TRBV2,-,18,CASSDHGTSGKTTDTQYF,TGTGCCAGCAGTGACCACGGGACTAGCGGGAAGACCACAGATACGCAGTATTTT
TRBJ1-6,-,TRBV19,few,16,CASSTGEGSGRGNLHF,TGTGCCAGTAGTACTGGGGAGGGCAGTGGCCGCGGCAACCTCCACTTT
TRBJ1-1,TRBD1,TRBV6-6,-,14,CASSWTGESTEAFF,TGTGCCAGCAGTTGGACAGGGGAAAGCACTGAAGCTTTCTTT